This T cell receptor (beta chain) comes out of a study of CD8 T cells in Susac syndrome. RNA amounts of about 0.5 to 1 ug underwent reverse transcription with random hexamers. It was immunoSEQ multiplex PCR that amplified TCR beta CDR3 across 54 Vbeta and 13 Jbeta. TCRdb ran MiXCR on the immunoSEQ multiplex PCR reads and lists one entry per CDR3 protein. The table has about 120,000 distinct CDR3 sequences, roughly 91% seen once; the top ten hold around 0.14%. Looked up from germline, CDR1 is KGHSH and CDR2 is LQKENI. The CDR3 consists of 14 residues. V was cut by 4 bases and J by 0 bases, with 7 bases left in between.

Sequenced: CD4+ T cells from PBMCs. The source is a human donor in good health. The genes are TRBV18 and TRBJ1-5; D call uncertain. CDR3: CASSQDYSNQPQHF. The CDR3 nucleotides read TGTGCCAGCTCACAAGACTATAGCAATCAGCCCCAGCATTTT.